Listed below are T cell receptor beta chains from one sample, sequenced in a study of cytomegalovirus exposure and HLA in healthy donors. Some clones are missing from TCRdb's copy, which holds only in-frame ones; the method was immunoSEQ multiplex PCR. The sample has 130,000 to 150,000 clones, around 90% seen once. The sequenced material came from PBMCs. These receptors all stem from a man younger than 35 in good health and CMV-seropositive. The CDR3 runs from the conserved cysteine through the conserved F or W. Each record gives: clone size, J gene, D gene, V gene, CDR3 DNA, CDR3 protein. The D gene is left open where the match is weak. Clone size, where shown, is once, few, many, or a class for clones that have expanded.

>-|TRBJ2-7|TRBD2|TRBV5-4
TGTGCCAGCAGCTTCGGCCAGCGGGAGTTTAACGAGCAGTACTTC
CASSFGQREFNEQYF
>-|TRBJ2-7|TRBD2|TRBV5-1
TGCGCCAGCAGCGGGACTAGCGGGAGGGCGAACGAGCAGTACTTC
CASSGTSGRANEQYF
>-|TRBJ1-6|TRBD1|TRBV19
TGTGCCAGTAGTGCGACTTCACAGGGGGCTGGCTCACCCCTCCACTTT
CASSATSQGAGSPLHF
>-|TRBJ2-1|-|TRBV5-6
TGTGCCAGCGAGGCGGGGATTGCCAATGAGCAGTTCTTC
CASEAGIANEQFF
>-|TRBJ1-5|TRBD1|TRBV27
TGTGCCAGCAGGGACAGGGGTGGCGATCAGCCCCAGCATTTT
CASRDRGGDQPQHF
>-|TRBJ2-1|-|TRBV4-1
TGCGCCAGCAGCCAGATGACCGGGACAATCTCCTACAATGAGCAGTTCTTC
CASSQMTGTISYNEQFF
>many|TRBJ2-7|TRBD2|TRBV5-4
TGTGCCAGCAGCTTGGGGCGGGAGAGCAACGAGCAGTACTTC
CASSLGRESNEQYF
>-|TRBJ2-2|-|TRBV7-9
TGTGCCAGCAGCTGGCCGACCGGGGAGCTGTTTTTT
CASSWPTGELFF
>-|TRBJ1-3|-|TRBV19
TGTGCCAGTAGTACGAAACTCTACTCTGGAAACACCATATATTTT
CASSTKLYSGNTIYF
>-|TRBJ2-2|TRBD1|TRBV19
TGTGCCAGTAGTCGTTTCGGACAGGACACCGGGGAGCTGTTTTTT
CASSRFGQDTGELFF
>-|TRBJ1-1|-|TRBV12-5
TGTGCTAGTGGTAACAGGAACACTGAAGCTTTCTTT
CASGNRNTEAFF
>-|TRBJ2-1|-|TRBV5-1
TGCGCCAGCAGCTTGGGGGGCCCTGAGCAGTTCTTC
CASSLGGPEQFF
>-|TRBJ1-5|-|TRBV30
TGTGCCTGGAGTCCCCGAGGAGGACGTCAGCCCCAGCATTTT
CAWSPRGGRQPQHF
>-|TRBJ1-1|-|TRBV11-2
TGTGCCAGCAGACCCGGGACACCTAACACTGAAGCTTTCTTT
CASRPGTPNTEAFF
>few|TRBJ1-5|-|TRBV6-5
TGTGCCAGCAGTTACTCTACCTATAGCAATCAGCCCCAGCATTTT
CASSYSTYSNQPQHF
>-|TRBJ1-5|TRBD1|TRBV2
TGTGCCAGCAGTGCCATACGGCCGGGACAGATAAAGTATAGCAATCAGCCCCAGCATTTT
CASSAIRPGQIKYSNQPQHF
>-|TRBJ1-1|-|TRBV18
TGTGCCAGCTCACCAAGCGGGGGGGGAACTGAAGCTTTCTTT
CASSPSGGGTEAFF
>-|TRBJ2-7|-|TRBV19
TGTGCCAGTAGTGTAACAGGTTCCCCGAGCTCCTACGAGCAGTACTTC
CASSVTGSPSSYEQYF
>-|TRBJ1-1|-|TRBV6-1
TGTGCCAGCAGTGTGGTCAGGGGTGAAGCTTTCTTT
CASSVVRGEAFF
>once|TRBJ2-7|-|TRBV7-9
TGTGCCAGCAGCTCCCCCCCACAGGGAAGCTCCTACGAGCAGTACTTC
CASSSPPQGSSYEQYF
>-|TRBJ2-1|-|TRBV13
TGTGCCAGCAGCTTAGCTAGCAATGAGCAGTTCTTC
CASSLASNEQFF
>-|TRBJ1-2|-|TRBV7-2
TGTGCCAGCAGCTTAGATGGCCCAGCCCCGGGTGGCTACACCTTC
CASSLDGPAPGGYTF
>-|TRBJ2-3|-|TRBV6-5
TGTGCCAGCAGTTACTCAAGCGGGCTGGGGGCAGATACGCAGTATTTT
CASSYSSGLGADTQYF
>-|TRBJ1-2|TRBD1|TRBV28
TGTGCCAGCATCTCTCGACAGGGCTACTATGGCTACACCTTC
CASISRQGYYGYTF